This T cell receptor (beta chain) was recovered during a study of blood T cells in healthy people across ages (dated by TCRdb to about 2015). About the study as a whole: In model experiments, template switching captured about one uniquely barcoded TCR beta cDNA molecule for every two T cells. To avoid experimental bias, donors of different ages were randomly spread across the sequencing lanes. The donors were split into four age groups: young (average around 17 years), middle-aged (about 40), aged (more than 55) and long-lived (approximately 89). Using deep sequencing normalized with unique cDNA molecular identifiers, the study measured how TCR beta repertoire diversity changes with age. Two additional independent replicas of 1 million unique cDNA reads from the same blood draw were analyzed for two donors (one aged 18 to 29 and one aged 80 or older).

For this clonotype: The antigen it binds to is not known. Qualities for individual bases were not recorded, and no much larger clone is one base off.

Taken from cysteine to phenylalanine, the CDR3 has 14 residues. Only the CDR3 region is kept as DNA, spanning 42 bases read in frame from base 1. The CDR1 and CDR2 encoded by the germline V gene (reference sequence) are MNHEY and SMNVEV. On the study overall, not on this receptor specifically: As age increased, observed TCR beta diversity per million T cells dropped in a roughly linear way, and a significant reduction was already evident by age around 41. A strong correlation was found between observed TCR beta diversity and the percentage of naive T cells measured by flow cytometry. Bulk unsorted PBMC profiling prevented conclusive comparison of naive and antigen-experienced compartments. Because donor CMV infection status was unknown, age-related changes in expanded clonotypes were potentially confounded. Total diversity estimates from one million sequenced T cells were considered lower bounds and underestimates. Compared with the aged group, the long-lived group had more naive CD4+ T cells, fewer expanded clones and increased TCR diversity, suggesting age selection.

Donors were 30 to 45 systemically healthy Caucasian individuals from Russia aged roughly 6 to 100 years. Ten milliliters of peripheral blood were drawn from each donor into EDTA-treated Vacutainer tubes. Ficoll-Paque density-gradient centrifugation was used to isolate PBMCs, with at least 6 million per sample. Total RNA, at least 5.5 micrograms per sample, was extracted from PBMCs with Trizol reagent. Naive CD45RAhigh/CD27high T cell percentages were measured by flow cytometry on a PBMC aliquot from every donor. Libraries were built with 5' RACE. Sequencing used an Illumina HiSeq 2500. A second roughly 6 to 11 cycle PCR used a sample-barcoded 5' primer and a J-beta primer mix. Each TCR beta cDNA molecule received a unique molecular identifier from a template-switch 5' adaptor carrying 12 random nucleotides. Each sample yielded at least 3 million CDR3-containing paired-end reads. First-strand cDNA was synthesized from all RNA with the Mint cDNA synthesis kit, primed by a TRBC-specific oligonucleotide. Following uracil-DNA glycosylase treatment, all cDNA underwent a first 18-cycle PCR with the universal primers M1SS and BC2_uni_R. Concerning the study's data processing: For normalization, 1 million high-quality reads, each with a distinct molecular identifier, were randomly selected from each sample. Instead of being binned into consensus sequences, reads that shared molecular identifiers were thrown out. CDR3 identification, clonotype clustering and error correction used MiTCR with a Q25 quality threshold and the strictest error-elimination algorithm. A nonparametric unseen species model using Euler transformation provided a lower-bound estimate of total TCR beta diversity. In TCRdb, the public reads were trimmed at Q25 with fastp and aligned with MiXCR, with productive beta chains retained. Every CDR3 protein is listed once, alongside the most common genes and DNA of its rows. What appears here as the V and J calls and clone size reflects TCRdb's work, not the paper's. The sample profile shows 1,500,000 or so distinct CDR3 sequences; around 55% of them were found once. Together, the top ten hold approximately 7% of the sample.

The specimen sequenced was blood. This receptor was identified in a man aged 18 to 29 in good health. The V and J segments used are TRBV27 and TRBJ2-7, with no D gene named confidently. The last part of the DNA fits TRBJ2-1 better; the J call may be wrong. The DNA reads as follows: TGTGCCAGCAGGTTGGTTGGGCACTCCTACGAGCAGTTCTTC. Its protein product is CASRLVGHSYEQFF.